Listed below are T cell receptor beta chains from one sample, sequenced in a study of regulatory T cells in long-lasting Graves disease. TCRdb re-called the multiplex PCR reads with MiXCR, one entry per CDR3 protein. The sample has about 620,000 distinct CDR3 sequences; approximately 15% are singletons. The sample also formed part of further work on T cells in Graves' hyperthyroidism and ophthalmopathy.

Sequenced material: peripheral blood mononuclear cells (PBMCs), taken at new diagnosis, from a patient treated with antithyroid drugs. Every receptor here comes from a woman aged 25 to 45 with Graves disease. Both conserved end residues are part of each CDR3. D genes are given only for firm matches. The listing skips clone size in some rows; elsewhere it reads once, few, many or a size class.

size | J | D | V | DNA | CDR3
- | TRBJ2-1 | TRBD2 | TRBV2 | TGTGCCAGCAGTGAAGAGAACCCCCTAGCGGGGTCCTACAATGAGCAGTTCTTC | CASSEENPLAGSYNEQFF
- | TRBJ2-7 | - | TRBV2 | TGTGCCAGCAGCACGGGGCGAGAGCAGTACTTC | CASSTGREQYF
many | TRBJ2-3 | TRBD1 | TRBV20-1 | TGCAGTGAACAGGGGCTAGGTCGAAATACGCAGTATTTT | CSEQGLGRNTQYF
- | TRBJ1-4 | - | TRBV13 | TGTGCCAGCAGCTTCAGGGCAGCGGGGGAAAAACTGTTTTTT | CASSFRAAGEKLFF
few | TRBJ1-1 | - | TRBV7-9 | TGTGCCAGCAACTTAGCGCGGGACACCGCGTTT | CASNLARDTAF
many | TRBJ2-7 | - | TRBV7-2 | TGTGCCAGCAGCTCCTCGACAAGCCAAAGTTACGAGCAGTACTTC | CASSSSTSQSYEQYF
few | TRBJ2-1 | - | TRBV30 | TGTGCCTGGAGGTCGGGACCAGTTGGGGATGAGCAGTTCTTC | CAWRSGPVGDEQFF
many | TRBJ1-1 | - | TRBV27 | TGCGCCAGCAGCTTGGTTGGGGAAAGCACTGAAGCTTTCTTT | CASSLVGESTEAFF
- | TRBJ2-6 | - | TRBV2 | TGTGCCAGCAGTTACAGGAGCTCTGGGGCCAACGTCCTGACTTTC | CASSYRSSGANVLTF
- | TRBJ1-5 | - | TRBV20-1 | TGCAGTGCTAGAAATTCCTGGACAGATAGCAATCAGCCCCAGCATTTT | CSARNSWTDSNQPQHF
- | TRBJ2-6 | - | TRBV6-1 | TGTGCCAGCATATCGGGGACCGGGGCCAACGTCCTGACTTTC | CASISGTGANVLTF
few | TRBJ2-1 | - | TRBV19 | TGTGCCAGTAGACCGTGGGGTACAGGGATCAATGAGCAGTTCTTC | CASRPWGTGINEQFF
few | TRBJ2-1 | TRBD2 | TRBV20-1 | TGCAGTGCTCTATCTACTAGCGGACTTACCTACAATGAGCAGTTCTTC | CSALSTSGLTYNEQFF
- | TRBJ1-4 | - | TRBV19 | TGTGCCAGTAGTTCTCGGAGGACTAATGAAAAACTGTTTTTT | CASSSRRTNEKLFF
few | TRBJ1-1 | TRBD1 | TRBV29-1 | TGCAGCGTTGTCACGCAGGGGGGGAGTACTGAAGCTTTCTTT | CSVVTQGGSTEAFF
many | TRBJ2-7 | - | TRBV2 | TGTGCCAGCAGTGGGGGACTGGCGAGCTCCTACGAGCAGTACTTC | CASSGGLASSYEQYF
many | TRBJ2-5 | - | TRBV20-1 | TGCAGTGCCGCGCGACTCCGGGAGACCCAGTACTTC | CSAARLRETQYF
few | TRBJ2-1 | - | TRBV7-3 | TGTGCCAGCAGCTCCGAACCACAGAATTACAATGAGCAGTTCTTC | CASSSEPQNYNEQFF
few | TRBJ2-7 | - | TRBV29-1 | TGCAGCGCCAAATCCGATCCTACCGAGCAGTACTTC | CSAKSDPTEQYF
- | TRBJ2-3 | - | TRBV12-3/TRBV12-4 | TGTGCCAGCAGTTTGTGGGTAGCGCTTAGCACAGATACGCAGTATTTT | CASSLWVALSTDTQYF
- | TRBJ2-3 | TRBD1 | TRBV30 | TGTGCCTGGAGTGTGACAGGGACCAGCACAGATACGCAGTATTTT | CAWSVTGTSTDTQYF
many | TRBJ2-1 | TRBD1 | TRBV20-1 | TGCAGTGCTGACCCGGGACAGGCTCGCTCCTACAATGAGCAGTTCTTC | CSADPGQARSYNEQFF
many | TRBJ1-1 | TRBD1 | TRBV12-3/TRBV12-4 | TGTGCCAGCAGTTTACGTTCAGGGGGGAACACTGAAGCTTTCTTT | CASSLRSGGNTEAFF
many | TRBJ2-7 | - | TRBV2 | TGTGCCATCCCGGGGCCCAGCTCCTACGAGCAGTACTTC | CAIPGPSSYEQYF
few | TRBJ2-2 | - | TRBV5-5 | TGTGCCAGCAGCTTGGATCTATACAACACCGGGGAGCTGTTTTTT | CASSLDLYNTGELFF
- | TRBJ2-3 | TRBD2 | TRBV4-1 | TGCGCCAGCAGCCAGGAGAACGGGGGACTAGCGGGAGGAAAAGATACGCAGTATTTT | CASSQENGGLAGGKDTQYF
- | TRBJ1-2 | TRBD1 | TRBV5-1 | TGCGCCAGCAGCCCACTACAGGGGGCGGGGGAATATGGCTACACCTTC | CASSPLQGAGEYGYTF
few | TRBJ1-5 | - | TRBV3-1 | TGTGCCAGCAGCCAAGGCGAATACAGGGCCAATCAGCCCCAGCATTTT | CASSQGEYRANQPQHF
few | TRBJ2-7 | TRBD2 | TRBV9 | TGTGCCAGCAGCGGGGGGACTAGCGGAACGACCTACGAGCAGTACTTC | CASSGGTSGTTYEQYF
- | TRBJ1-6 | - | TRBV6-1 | TGTGCCAGCAGTCGGGACGGCTTTAATTCACCCCTCCACTTT | CASSRDGFNSPLHF
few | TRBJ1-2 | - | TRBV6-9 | TGTGCCAGCAGTTACGGTTTGGCCGACCCGTCCTATGGCTACACCTTC | CASSYGLADPSYGYTF
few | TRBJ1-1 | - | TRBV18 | TGTGCCAGCTCACCGAAACAGGGTTTCCAGAACACTGAAGCTTTCTTT | CASSPKQGFQNTEAFF
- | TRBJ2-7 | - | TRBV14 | TGTGCCAGCAGCCCTAACTCTGGACCCTCCTACGAGCAGTACTTC | CASSPNSGPSYEQYF
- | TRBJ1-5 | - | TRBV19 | TGTGCCAGTAGTATTATGGGGGGGGGTGGACAGCCCCAGCATTTT | CASSIMGGGGQPQHF
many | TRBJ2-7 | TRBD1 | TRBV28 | TGTGCCAGCAGGACTTCCGGGACAGGGGGCTACGAGCAGTACTTC | CASRTSGTGGYEQYF
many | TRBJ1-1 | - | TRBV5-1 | TGCGCCAGCAGCTTGGGGGGGTCTGACACTGAAGCTTTCTTT | CASSLGGSDTEAFF
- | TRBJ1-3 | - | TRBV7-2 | TGTGCCAGCACTAACAGGCCATACGCGACTGGAAACACCATATATTTT | CASTNRPYATGNTIYF
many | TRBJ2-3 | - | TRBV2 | TGTGCCAGCACAAGGGAGGCTAGCGTGAAAGATACGCAGTATTTT | CASTREASVKDTQYF
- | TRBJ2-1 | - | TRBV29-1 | TGCAGCGTGGACAGAGGGTGGGAGGTAGAGCAGTTCTTC | CSVDRGWEVEQFF
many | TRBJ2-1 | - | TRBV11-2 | TGTGCCAGCAGCTTAATGGTAGGCGGCTCCTACAATGAGCAGTTCTTC | CASSLMVGGSYNEQFF
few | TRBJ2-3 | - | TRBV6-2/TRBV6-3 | TGTGCCAGCAGTTACGACAGAGTCCCAATCACAGATACGCAGTATTTT | CASSYDRVPITDTQYF
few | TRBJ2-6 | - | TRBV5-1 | TGCGCCAGCAGCGTGGTACGGGGGTTGGGCAACGTCCTGACTTTC | CASSVVRGLGNVLTF
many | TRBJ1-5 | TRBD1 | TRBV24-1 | TGTGCCACCAGTGACAGGGGGCAGCCCCAGCATTTT | CATSDRGQPQHF
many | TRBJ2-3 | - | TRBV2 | TGTGCCAGCAGTGGCCCGACTAGCACAGATACGCAGTATTTT | CASSGPTSTDTQYF
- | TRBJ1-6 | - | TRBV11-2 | TGTGCCAGCAGCTTACGGCAGCAGGACTCACCCCTCCACTTT | CASSLRQQDSPLHF
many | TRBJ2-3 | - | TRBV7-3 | TGTGCCAGCAGCCACCGGACCTCGACTAATCCAGACGTCGGGTCAGATACGCAGTATTTT | CASSHRTSTNPDVGSDTQYF
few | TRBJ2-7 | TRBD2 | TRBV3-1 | TGTGCCAGCAGCCAAGTACTAGCGGGGGGCTACGAGCAGTACTTC | CASSQVLAGGYEQYF
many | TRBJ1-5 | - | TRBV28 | TGTGCCAGCACCCCATTCGATCAGCCCCAGCATTTT | CASTPFDQPQHF
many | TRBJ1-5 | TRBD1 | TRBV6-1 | TGTGCCTGCCGACAGGGTGTGGATCAGCCCCAGCATTTT | CACRQGVDQPQHF
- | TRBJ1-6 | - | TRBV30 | TGTGCCTGGAGTGTATCAGGACTGAATTCACCCCTCCACTTT | CAWSVSGLNSPLHF
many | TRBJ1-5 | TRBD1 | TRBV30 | TGTGCCTGGAGCCGGGACAGCGGCAATCAGCCCCAGCATTTT | CAWSRDSGNQPQHF
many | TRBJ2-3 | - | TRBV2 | TGTGCCAGCAGATTGGGACCCTTGGTCCCAGATACGCAGTATTTT | CASRLGPLVPDTQYF
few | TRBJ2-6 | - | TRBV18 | TGTGCCAGCTCACCGGGGAGCTCTGGGGCCAACGTCCTGACTTTC | CASSPGSSGANVLTF